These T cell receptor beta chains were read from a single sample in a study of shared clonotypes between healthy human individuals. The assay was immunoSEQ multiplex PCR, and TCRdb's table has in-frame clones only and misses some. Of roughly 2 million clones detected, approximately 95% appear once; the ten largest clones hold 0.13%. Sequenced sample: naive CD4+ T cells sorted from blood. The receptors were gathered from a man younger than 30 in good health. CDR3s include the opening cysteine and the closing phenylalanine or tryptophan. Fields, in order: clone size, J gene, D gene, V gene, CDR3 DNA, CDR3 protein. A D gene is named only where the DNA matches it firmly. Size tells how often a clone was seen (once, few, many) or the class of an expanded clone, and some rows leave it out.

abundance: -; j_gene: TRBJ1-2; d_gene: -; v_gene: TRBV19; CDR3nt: TGTGCCAGTAGTATAGGGGATCGAAACTATGGCTACACCTTC; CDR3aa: CASSIGDRNYGYTF
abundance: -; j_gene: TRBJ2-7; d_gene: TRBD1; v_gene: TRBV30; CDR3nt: TGTGCCTGGGATCGACAGGGGGACGAGCAGTACTTC; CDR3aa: CAWDRQGDEQYF
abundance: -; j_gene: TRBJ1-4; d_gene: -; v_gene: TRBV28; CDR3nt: TGTGCCAGCATCGAGGGTACTAATGAAAAACTGTTTTTT; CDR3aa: CASIEGTNEKLFF
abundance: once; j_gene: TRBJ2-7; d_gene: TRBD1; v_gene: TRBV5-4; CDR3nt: TGTGCCAGCAGCTTGCAGGGGGTTGATGTTATCGAGCAGTACTTC; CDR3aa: CASSLQGVDVIEQYF
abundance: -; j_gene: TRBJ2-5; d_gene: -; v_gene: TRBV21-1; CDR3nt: TGTGCCAGCAGCAAAGCCGACAGGGAGGAGACCCAGTACTTC; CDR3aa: CASSKADREETQYF
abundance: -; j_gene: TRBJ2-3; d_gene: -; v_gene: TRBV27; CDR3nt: TGTGCCAGCAGTTTATCGCACGGAGATACGCAGTATTTT; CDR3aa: CASSLSHGDTQYF
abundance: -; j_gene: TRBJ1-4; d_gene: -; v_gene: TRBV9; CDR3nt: TGTGCCAGCAGCGTATCTCCCCAGGGGAATGAAAAACTGTTTTTT; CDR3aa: CASSVSPQGNEKLFF
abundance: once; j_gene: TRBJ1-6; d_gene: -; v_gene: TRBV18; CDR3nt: TGTGCCAGCTCACCTCCTAATTCACCCCTCCACTTT; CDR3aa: CASSPPNSPLHF
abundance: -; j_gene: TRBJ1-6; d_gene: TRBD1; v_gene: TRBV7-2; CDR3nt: TGTGCCAGCAGTTTTGTTCAGGGGGATAATTCACCCCTCCACTTT; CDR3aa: CASSFVQGDNSPLHF
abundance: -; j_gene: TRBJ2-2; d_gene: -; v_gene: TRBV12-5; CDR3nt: TGTGCTAGTGGTTTGGTAGGGGGGTTGGAGCTGTTTTTT; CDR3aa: CASGLVGGLELFF
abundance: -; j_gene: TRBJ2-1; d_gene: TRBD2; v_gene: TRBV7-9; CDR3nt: TGTGCCAGCAGCTTAGCATCTAGCGGGGCTTGGAATGAGCAGTTCTTC; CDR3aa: CASSLASSGAWNEQFF
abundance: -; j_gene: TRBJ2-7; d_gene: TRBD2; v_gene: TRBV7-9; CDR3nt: TGTGCCAGCAGCGCCCCTCTAGCGGGATTAACCTACGAGCAGTACTTC; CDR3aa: CASSAPLAGLTYEQYF
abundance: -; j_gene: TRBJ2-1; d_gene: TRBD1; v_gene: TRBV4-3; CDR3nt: TGCGCCAGCAGCCAAGGGGGACAGGCCTACAATGAGCAGTTCTTC; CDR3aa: CASSQGGQAYNEQFF
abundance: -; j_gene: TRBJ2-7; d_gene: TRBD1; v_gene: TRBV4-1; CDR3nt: TGCGCCAGCAGCCATCGTACAGGGGGCTTC; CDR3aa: CASSHRTGGF
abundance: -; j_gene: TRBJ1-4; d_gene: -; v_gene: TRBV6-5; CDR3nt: TGTGCCAGCAAAACCTGGGCAGATAATGAAAAACTGTTTTTT; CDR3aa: CASKTWADNEKLFF
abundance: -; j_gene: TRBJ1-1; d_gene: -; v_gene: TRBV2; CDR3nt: TGTGCCAGTCGGAGGACAGCGAACACTGAAGCTTTCTTT; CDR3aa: CASRRTANTEAFF
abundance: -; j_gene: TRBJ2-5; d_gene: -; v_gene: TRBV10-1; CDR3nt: TGCGCCAGGACAGGCTGCGAGGCCCAGTACTTC; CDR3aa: CARTGCEAQYF
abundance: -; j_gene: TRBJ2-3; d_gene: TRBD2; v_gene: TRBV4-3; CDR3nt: TGCGCCAGCAGCCAAGCGGGACTAGGAGCTAGCACAGATACGCAGTATTTT; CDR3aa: CASSQAGLGASTDTQYF
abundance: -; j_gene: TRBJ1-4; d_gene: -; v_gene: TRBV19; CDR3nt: TGTGCCAGTAGTAGGGGGAGCGCTAATGAAAAACTGTTTTTT; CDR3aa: CASSRGSANEKLFF
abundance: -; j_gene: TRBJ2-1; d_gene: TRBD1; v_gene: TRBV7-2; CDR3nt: TGTGCCAGCAGCTTAGTACCGGGACAGGGGATTGAGCAGTTCTTC; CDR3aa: CASSLVPGQGIEQFF
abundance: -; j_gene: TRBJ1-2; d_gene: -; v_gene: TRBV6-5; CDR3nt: TGTGCCAGCAGTTACAGACAGGCCTCAAGAGGCTACACCTTC; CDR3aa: CASSYRQASRGYTF
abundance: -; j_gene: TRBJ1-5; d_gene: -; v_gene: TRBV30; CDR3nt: TGTGCCTGGAGTGGGCAGAGCAATCAGCCCCAGCATTTT; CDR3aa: CAWSGQSNQPQHF
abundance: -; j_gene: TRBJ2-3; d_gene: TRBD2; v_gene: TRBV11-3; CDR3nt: TGTGCCAGCAGCTCGGGACTAGCGCTTAATACGCAGTATTTT; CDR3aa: CASSSGLALNTQYF
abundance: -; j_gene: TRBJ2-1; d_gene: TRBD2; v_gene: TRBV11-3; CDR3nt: TGTGCCAGCAGCCGGGGAGGGGTCTACAATGAGCAGTTCTTC; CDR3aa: CASSRGGVYNEQFF
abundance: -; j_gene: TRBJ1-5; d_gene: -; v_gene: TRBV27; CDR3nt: TGTGCCAGCAGTTTGAGATCCGGGCCTATAGGAGAGCCCCAGCATTTT; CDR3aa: CASSLRSGPIGEPQHF
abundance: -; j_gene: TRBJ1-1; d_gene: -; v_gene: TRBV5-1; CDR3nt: TGCGCCAGCAGCTTGGGGTTGAACACTGAAGCTTTCTTT; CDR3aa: CASSLGLNTEAFF
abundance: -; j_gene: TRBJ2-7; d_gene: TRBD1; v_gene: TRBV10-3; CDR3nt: TGTGCCATCAGTGGTGGGACAGGGGACTCCTACGAGCAGTACTTC; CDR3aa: CAISGGTGDSYEQYF
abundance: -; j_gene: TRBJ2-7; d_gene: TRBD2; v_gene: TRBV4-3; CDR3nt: TGCGCCAGCAGCCAGGAAGCGGGAGTGGGCGAGCAGTACTTC; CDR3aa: CASSQEAGVGEQYF
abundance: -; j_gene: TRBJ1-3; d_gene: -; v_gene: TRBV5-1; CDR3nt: TGCGCCAGCAGCGTGACCGGGGCTGGAAACACCATATATTTT; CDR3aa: CASSVTGAGNTIYF
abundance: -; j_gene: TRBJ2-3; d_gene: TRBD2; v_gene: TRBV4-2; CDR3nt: TGTGCCAGCAGCCAAGAGAACGGAAGCGGGAAGGCGCAGTATTTT; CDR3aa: CASSQENGSGKAQYF
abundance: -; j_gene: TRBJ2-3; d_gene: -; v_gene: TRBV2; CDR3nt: TGTGCCAGCACTAAGGGCAGAACTAAAGATACGCAGTATTTT; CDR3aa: CASTKGRTKDTQYF
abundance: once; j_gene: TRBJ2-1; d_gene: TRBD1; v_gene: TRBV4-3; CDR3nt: TGCGCCAGCAGCCCCGCCGACAGGGGGGTCGATGAGCAGTTCTTC; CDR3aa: CASSPADRGVDEQFF
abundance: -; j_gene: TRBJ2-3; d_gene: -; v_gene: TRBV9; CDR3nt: TGTGCCAGCAGCGTTCGGGCGGGTCCCGCAGATACGCAGTATTTT; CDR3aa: CASSVRAGPADTQYF
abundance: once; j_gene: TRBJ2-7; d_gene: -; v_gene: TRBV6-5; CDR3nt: TGTGCCAGCAGGCCGGTAACAGGGTCCTACTACGAGCAGTACTTC; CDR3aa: CASRPVTGSYYEQYF
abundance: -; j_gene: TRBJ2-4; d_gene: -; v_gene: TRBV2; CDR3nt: TGTGCCAGCAGTGACAGAGTAGCCAAAAACATTCAGTACTTC; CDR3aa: CASSDRVAKNIQYF
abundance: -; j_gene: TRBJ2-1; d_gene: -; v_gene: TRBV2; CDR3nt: TGTGCCAGCAGTGTCGTTCTAGTTCATTCCCAGCAGTTCTTC; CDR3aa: CASSVVLVHSQQFF
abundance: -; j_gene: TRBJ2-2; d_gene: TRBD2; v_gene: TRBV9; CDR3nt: TGTGCCAGCAGCGTAGGCGGGGGAGCGGGCTCGTCCGGGGAGCTGTTTTTT; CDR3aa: CASSVGGGAGSSGELFF
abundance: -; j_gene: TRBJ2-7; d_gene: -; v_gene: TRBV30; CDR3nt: TGTGCCTGGAGTCAGACAGGCCCTCAGTACTTC; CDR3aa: CAWSQTGPQYF
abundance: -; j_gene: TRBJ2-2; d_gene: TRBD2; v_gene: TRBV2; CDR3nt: TGTGCCAGCAGAGAGACTAGCGGGGTTGTCGGGGAGCTGTTTTTT; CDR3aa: CASRETSGVVGELFF
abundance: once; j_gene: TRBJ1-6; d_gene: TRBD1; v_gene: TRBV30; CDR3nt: TGTGCCTGGAGTGGTCCCGGAGACAGGGGAAAATCACCCCTCCACTTT; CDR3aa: CAWSGPGDRGKSPLHF
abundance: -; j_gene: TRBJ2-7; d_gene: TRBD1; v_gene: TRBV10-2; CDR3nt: TGCGCCAGCAGTGAACTAATGACAGGGGGTGGCGAGCAGTACTTC; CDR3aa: CASSELMTGGGEQYF
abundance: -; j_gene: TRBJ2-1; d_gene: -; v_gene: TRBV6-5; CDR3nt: TGTGCCAGCAGTCGGGAGAGCGAGCAGTTCTTC; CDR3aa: CASSRESEQFF
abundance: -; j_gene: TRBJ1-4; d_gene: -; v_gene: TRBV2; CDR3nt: TGTGCCAGCAGTCTGGGCGTGTTAGGTGAAAAACTGTTTTTT; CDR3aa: CASSLGVLGEKLFF
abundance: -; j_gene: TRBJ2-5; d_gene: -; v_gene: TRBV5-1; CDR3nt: TGCGCCAGCAGCTTGGAAGGGCAGGGATCGGAGACCCAGTACTTC; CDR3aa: CASSLEGQGSETQYF
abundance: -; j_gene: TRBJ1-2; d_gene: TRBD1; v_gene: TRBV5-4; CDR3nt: TGTGCCAGCAGCTTCGACAGGGGTTCTGGCTATGGCTACACCTTC; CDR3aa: CASSFDRGSGYGYTF
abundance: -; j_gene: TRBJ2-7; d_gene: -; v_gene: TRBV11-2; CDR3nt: TGTGCCAGCAGCTCCCCGAACGAGCAGTACTTC; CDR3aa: CASSSPNEQYF
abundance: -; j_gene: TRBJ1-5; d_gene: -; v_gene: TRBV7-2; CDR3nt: TGTGCCAGCAGCTTAGGGGTGGCAGGCAATCAGCCCCAGCATTTT; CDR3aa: CASSLGVAGNQPQHF
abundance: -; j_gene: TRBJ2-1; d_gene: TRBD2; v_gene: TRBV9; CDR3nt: TGTGCCAGCAGCGTAAACGGGGGGGAATACAATGAGCAGTTCTTC; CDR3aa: CASSVNGGEYNEQFF
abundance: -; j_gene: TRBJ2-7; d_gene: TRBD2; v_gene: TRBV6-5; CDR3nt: TGTGCCAGCAGTTCCCTAGCGGGCTCCTACGAGCAGTACTTC; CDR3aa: CASSSLAGSYEQYF
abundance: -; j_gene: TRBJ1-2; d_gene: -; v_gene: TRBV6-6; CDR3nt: TGTGCCAGCAGCGGGACGGGGGATGGCTACACCTTC; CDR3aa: CASSGTGDGYTF
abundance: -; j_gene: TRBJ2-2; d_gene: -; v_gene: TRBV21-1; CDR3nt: TGTGCCAGCAGGCTAGACACCGGGGAGCTGTTTTTT; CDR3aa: CASRLDTGELFF
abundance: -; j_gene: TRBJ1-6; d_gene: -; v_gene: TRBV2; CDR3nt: TGTGCCAGCAAGGAAGAAGCCCACTATAATTCACCCCTCCACTTT; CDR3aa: CASKEEAHYNSPLHF
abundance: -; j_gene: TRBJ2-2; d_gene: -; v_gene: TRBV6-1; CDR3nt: TGTGCCAGCAGGGCCGACAGGACCACCGGGGAGCTGTTTTTT; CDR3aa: CASRADRTTGELFF
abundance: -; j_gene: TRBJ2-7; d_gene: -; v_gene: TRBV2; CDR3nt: TGTGCCAGCAGTGAAGCCTCAGGTTTGCCTGGGGGGCAGTACTTC; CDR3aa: CASSEASGLPGGQYF
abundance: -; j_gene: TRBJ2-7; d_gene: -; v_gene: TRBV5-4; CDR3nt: TGTGCCAGCAGCAAAGGGGTATTGGGAGAGCAGTACTTC; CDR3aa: CASSKGVLGEQYF